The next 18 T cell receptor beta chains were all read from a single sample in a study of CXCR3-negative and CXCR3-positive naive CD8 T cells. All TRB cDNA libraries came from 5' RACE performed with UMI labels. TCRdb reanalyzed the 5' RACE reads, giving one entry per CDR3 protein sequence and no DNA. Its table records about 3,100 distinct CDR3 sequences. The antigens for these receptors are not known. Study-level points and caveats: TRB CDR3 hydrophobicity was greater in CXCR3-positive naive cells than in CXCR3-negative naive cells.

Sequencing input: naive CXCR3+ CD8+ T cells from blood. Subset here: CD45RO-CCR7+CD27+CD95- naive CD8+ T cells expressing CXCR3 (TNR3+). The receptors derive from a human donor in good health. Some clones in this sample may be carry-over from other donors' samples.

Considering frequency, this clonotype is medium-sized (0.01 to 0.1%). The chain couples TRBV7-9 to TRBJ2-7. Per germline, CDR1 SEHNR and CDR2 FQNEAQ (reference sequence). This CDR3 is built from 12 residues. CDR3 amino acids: CASSGESYEQYF.

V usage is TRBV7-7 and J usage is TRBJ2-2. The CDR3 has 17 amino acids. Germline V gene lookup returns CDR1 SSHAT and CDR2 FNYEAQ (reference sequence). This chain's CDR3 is CASSLAKNGANTGELFF.

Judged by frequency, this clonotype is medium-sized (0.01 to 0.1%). The CDR3: CSVDPARETQYF. This chain connects TRBV29-1 to TRBJ2-5; there is no DNA to check the TCRdb D call of TRBD1. The CDR3 is 12 amino acids. Germline V gives CDR1 SQVTM, CDR2 ANQGSEA. The complete variable domain, with remaining parts taken from reference TRBV29-1 and TRBJ2-5, reads SAVISQKPSRDICQRGTSLTIQCQVDSQVTMMFWYRQQPGQSLTLIATANQGSEATYESGFVIDKFPISRPNLTFSTLTVSNMSPEDSSIYLCSVDPARETQYFGPGTRLLVL.

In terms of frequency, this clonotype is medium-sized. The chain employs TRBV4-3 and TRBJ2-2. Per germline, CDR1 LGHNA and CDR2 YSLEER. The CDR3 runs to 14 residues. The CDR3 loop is CASSQDRGTGELFF.

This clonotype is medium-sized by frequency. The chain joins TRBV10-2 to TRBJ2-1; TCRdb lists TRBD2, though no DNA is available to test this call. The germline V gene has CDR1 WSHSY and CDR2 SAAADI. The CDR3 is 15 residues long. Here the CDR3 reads CASRLSLAGYNEQFF.

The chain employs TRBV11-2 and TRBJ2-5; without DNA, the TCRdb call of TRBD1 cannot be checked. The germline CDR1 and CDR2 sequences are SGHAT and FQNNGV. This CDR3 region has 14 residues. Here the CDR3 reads CASRDRGRQETQYF. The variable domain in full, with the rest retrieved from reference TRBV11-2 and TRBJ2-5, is EAGVAQSPRYKIIEKRQSVAFWCNPISGHATLYWYQQILGQGPKLLIQFQNNGVVDDSQLPKDRFSAERLKGVDSTLKIQPAKLEDSAVYLCASRDRGRQETQYFGPGTRLLVL.

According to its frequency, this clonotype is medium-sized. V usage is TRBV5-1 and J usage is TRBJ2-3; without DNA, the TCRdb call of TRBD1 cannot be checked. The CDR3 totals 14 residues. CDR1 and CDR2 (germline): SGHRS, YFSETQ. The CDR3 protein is CASSLGGPTDTQYF.

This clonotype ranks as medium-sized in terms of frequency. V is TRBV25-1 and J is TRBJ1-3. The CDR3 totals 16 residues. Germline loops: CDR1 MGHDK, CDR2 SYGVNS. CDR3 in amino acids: CASSEFYTSSGNTIYF.

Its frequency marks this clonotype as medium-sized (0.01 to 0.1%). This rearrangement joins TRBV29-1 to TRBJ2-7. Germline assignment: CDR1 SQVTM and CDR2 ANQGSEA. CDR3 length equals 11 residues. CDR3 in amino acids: CSVASSYEQYF.

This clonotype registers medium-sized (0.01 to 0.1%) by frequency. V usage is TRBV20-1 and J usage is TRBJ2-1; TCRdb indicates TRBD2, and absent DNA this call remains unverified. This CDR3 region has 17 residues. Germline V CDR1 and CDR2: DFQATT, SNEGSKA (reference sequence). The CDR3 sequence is CSASGELAGQSYNEQFF.

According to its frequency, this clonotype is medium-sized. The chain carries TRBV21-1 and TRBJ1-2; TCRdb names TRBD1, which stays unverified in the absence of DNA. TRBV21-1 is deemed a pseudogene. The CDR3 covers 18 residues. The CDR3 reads CASSKERGSPKANYGYTF.

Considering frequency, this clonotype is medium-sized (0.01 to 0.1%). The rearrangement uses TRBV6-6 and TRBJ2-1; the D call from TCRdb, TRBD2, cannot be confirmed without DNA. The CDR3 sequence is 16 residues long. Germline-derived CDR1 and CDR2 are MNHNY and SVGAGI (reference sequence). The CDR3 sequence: CASSYLTSGGYNEQFF.

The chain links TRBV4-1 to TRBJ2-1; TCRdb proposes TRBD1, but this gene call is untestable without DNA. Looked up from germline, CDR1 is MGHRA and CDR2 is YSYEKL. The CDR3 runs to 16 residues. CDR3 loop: CASSLNDRGLGNEQFF.

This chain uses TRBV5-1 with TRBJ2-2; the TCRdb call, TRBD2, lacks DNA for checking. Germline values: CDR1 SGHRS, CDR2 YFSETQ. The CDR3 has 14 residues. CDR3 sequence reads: CASSGEIRAGELFF. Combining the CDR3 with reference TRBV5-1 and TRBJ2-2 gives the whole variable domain KAGVTQTPRYLIKTRGQQVTLSCSPISGHRSVSWYQQTPGQGLQFLFEYFSETQRNKGNFPGRFSGRQFSNSRSEMNVSTLELGDSALYLCASSGEIRAGELFFGEGSRLTVL.

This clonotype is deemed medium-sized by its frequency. The CDR3 region is CSVEAGPKYEQYF. The rearrangement joins TRBV29-1 to TRBJ2-7; TCRdb's assignment of TRBD2 cannot be checked, as there is no DNA. Germline V gives CDR1 SQVTM, CDR2 ANQGSEA. This CDR3 contains 13 residues.

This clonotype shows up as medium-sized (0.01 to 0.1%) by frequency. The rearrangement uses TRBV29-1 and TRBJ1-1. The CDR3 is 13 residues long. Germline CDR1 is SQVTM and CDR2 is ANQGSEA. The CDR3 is CSVPAQINTEAFF.

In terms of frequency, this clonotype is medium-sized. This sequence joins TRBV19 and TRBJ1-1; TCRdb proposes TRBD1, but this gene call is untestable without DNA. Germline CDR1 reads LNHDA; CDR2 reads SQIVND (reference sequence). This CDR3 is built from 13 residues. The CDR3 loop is CASDQGSDTEAFF.

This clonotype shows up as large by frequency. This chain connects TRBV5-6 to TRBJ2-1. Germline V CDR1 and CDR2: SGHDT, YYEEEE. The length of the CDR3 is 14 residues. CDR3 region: CASSFWTAHNEQFF.